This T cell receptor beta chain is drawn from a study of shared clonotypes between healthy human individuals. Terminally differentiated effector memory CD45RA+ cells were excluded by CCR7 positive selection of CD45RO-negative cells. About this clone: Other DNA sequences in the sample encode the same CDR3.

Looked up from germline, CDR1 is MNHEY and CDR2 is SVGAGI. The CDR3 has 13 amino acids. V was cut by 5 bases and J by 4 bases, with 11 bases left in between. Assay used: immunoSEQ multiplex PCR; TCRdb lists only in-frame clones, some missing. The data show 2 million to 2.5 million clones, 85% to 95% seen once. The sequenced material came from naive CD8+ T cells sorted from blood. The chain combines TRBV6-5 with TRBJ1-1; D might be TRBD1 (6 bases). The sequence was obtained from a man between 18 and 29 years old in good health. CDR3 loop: CASSLGGSTEAFF. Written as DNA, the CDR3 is TGTGCCAGCAGTCTCGGGGGCTCCACTGAAGCTTTCTTT.